The source of this T cell receptor beta chain is a study of T cell repertoires in cytomegalovirus infection. Via MiXCR, TCRdb re-called the reads, giving one row per CDR3 protein. This table holds about 330,000 distinct CDR3 sequences, roughly 34% found once. This clonotype was observed a few times. Antigen: not known. The ends were cut back, 5 bases at V and 5 bases at J, with 9 bases in the middle. The CDR3 extends over 12 amino acids. Germline V gives CDR1 MNHEY, CDR2 SVGEGT. V and J are TRBV6-2 or TRBV6-3 and TRBJ2-5; no definite D call. Here the sequenced sample was cultured PBMCs, taken from culture after CMV antigen stimulation. The TCR was taken from a human donor in good health (CMV status not recorded). Some clones in this sample may be carry-over from other donors' samples. CDR3 loop: CASSQSSETQYF. Written as DNA, the CDR3 is TGTGCCAGCAGTCAATCGTCGGAGACCCAGTACTTC.